These T cell receptor beta chains were read from a single sample in a study of early T cells in non-severe SARS-CoV-2 infection. TCRdb used MiXCR to reprocess the 5' RACE reads, holding one entry per CDR3 protein. The table lists tens of thousands of distinct CDR3 sequences, 16% of them singletons. The sequenced sample was whole blood, obtained at baseline. These receptors were obtained from an adult who was a healthcare worker with PCR-confirmed SARS-CoV-2 infection or an uninfected control (not recorded which). Each CDR3 is given with its conserved first and last residue. A D gene is named only where the DNA matches it firmly. A row's size may be missing; if present it is once, few, many or a size class.

j_call clone_size d_call v_call cdr3_aa cdr3_nt
TRBJ1-4 NA TRBD1 TRBV5-4 CASSWGTGRYEKLFF TGTGCCAGCAGCTGGGGGACAGGACGATATGAAAAACTGTTTTTT
TRBJ1-5 many NA TRBV6-6 CASSYFSQTTNQPQHF TGTGCCAGCAGTTACTTCTCACAGACGACTAATCAGCCCCAGCATTTT
TRBJ1-2 NA NA TRBV7-9 CASSARGYYGYTF TGTGCCAGCAGCGCTAGGGGGTACTATGGCTACACCTTC
TRBJ2-2 few TRBD1 TRBV7-3 CASSSSGTVNTGELFF TGTGCCAGCAGCTCGTCCGGGACAGTGAACACCGGGGAGCTGTTTTTT
TRBJ1-5 many NA TRBV6-1 CASSEALSSRNQPQHF TGTGCCAGCAGTGAAGCGCTCTCCAGCCGCAATCAGCCCCAGCATTTT
TRBJ2-3 many TRBD2 TRBV28 CASSLYREDRDEDTQYF TGTGCCAGCAGTTTGTACCGGGAGGACCGGGACGAAGATACGCAGTATTTT
TRBJ2-7 many NA TRBV5-6 CASTLAQGRNEQYF TGTGCCAGCACCCTCGCACAGGGGAGGAACGAGCAGTACTTC
TRBJ1-1 few NA TRBV30 CAWSVLKTSLNTEAFF TGTGCCTGGAGTGTCTTGAAGACGTCTCTGAACACTGAAGCTTTCTTT
TRBJ2-3 NA TRBD2 TRBV20-1 CSASGGGSWADTQYF TGCAGTGCTAGCGGCGGCGGGAGTTGGGCAGATACGCAGTATTTT
TRBJ2-7 few TRBD1 TRBV12-3/TRBV12-4 CASSGTGARYEQYF TGTGCCAGCAGTGGGACAGGGGCTAGGTACGAGCAGTACTTC
TRBJ2-2 NA NA TRBV7-9 CASSPRGHANTGELFF TGTGCCAGCAGCCCCCGCGGACACGCGAACACCGGGGAGCTGTTTTTT
TRBJ2-7 few TRBD1 TRBV10-3 CAINHGTGGSEQYF TGTGCCATCAACCACGGGACAGGTGGGTCCGAGCAGTACTTC
TRBJ2-1 many TRBD2 TRBV20-1 CSARDHQGGRLDEQFF TGCAGTGCTAGAGATCACCAGGGAGGGAGGTTGGATGAGCAGTTCTTC
TRBJ2-3 NA NA TRBV6-2/TRBV6-3 CASTDYTDTQYF TGTGCCAGCACCGACTACACAGATACGCAGTATTTT
TRBJ2-6 NA TRBD2 TRBV5-6 CASNPVGGDLSGASVLTF TGTGCCAGCAACCCTGTTGGGGGGGACCTCTCTGGGGCCAGCGTCCTGACTTTC
TRBJ2-2 NA TRBD1 TRBV29-1 CSAAGQGAGELFF TGCAGCGCCGCGGGACAGGGGGCCGGGGAGCTGTTTTTT
TRBJ1-3 NA NA TRBV4-3 CASSQDLSNSGNTIYF TGCGCCAGCAGCCAAGATCTCTCAAACTCTGGAAACACCATATATTTT
TRBJ2-4 NA NA TRBV28 CASSVIGDAKNIQYF TGTGCCAGCAGTGTAATCGGGGATGCCAAAAACATTCAGTACTTC
TRBJ2-1 many NA TRBV7-9 CASSTDSYNEQFF TGTGCCAGCTCAACCGACTCCTACAATGAGCAGTTCTTC
TRBJ2-1 few TRBD2 TRBV12-3/TRBV12-4 CASRIAGSEQFF TGTGCCAGCAGAATAGCGGGAAGTGAGCAGTTCTTC
TRBJ2-1 once TRBD2 TRBV2 CASRATSGSFSEQFF TGTGCCAGCAGAGCCACTAGCGGGAGTTTCAGTGAGCAGTTCTTC
TRBJ1-1 NA NA TRBV2 CASDGVMNTEAFF TGTGCCAGCGATGGGGTAATGAACACTGAAGCTTTCTTT
TRBJ2-7 few NA TRBV11-2 CASSLEGGSGPYEQYF TGTGCCAGCAGCTTAGAAGGTGGAAGCGGTCCCTACGAGCAGTACTTC